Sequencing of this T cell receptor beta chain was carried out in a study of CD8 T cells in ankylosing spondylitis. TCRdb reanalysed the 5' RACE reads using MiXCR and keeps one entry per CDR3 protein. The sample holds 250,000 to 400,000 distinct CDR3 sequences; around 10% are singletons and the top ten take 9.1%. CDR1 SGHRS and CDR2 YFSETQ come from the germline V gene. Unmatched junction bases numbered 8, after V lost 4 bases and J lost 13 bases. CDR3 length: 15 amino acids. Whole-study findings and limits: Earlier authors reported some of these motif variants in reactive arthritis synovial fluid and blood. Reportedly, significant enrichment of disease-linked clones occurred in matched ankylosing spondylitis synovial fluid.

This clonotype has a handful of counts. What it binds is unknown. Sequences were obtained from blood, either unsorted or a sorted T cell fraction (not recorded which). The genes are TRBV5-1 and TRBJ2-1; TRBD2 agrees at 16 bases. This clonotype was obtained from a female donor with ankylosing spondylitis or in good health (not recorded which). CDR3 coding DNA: TGCGCCAGCAGCACGGGGACTAGCGGGAGGGCAAGTCAGTTCTTC. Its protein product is CASSTGTSGRASQFF.